Listed below are T cell receptor beta chains from one sample, sequenced in a study of T cell responses to AZD1222 COVID-19 vaccine. Some clones are missing from TCRdb's copy, which holds only in-frame ones; the method was immunoSEQ multiplex PCR. The sample has over 140,000 clones. Sequencing was done on a sample of peripheral blood. These receptors were obtained from an adult in good health. CDR3s include the opening cysteine and the closing phenylalanine or tryptophan. The D gene is left open where the match is weak.

>NA|TRBV9
CASSWYGTSTDTQYF
>NA|TRBV30
CAWSEQGVGEQFF
>NA|TRBV5-1
CASSLRPTGSDYGYTF
>NA|TRBV11-2
CASSFATGRTEAFF
>NA|TRBV6-1
CASSGQMGYNQPQHF
>NA|TRBV19
CASTRDGSMNTEAFF
>NA|TRBV6-5
CASSWRYGNYNEQFF
>NA|TRBV30
CAWSRTVYNEQFF
>TRBD2|TRBV7-2
CASSLAQREADTQYF
>NA|TRBV20-1
CSARGAETQYF
>NA|TRBV19
CASSITPQENTEAFF
>NA|TRBV5-4
CASSRIGRMQGSEAFF
>NA|TRBV11-2
CASSLVALSNTEAFF
>TRBD2|TRBV7-9
CASSFTGTRFSYNEQFF
>NA|TRBV4-1
CASSQEVTGDTEAFF
>NA|TRBV5-1
CASSGGRQGYNEQFF
>NA|TRBV7-3
CASSLGFAGEQFF
>NA|TRBV5-6
CASSLQGRDTEAFF
>NA|TRBV7-6
CASSQGDLRNTIYF
>NA|TRBV9
CASSVLSHTEAFF
>NA|TRBV6-2/TRBV6-3
CASSHGTQYF
>NA|TRBV10-3
CANLPGTGGGYTF
>NA|TRBV2
CASRYTRGFQFF
>NA|TRBV4-2
CASSHSQGYQPQHF
>NA|TRBV12-3/TRBV12-4
CASSLMNTEAFF
>NA|TRBV6-5
CATRRGGSTEAFF
>TRBD1|TRBV5-1
CASSLDTGGTYYYNEQFF
>NA|TRBV6-2/TRBV6-3
CASSYGTAVGYTF
>NA|TRBV10-2
CASRPGTSNTGELFF
>NA|TRBV6-5
CASSRGSSGNTIYF
>TRBD2|TRBV7-3
CASSLAGGPNEQFF
>TRBD2|TRBV7-9
CASRPRAGVNIQYF
>NA|TRBV2
CASSERQVQGYTF
>NA|TRBV7-3
CASSLRAGGGYTF
>NA|TRBV9
CASSSRRGYTF
>NA|TRBV10-3
CAISTGTEAFF
>NA|TRBV11-3
CASSLDRDTSSNTEAFF
>TRBD2|TRBV11-3
CASSLAGTSRAKNIQYF
>NA|TRBV30
CAWSGGFATEAFF
>TRBD1|TRBV28
CASSSSGGGYTF
>NA|TRBV7-9
CASSSRTETEAFF
>TRBD1|TRBV5-1
CASSPAGTGDQPQHF